Reported below is one TCR beta chain. The assay was immunoSEQ multiplex PCR, and TCRdb's table has in-frame clones only and misses some. The repertoire includes over 80,000 clones, 83% of them detected once, and roughly 2% sits in the top ten. Germline CDR1 is MNHEY and CDR2 is SVGAGI. With 9 bases clipped from V and 11 bases from J, the junction kept 9 bases outside the gene matches. This CDR3 is 13 amino acids long. The data stem from a study of ipilimumab plus nivolumab after autologous stem cell transplantation. This clonotype was sampled from a male donor with diffuse large B-cell lymphoma. The specimen comprised PBMCs, sampled in a trial of ipilimumab plus nivolumab as post-transplant consolidation. This sequence joins TRBV6-5 and TRBJ2-6; 8 bases map to TRBD1. This CDR3 is CASRRTGGDVLTF. CDR3 nucleotide sequence: TGTGCCAGTAGAAGAACAGGGGGTGACGTCCTGACTTTC.